A single sample gave rise to the 15 T cell receptor beta chains below, sequenced in a study of cytomegalovirus exposure and HLA in healthy donors. PCR used 60 Vbeta primers and 13 Jbeta primers. Produced via immunoSEQ multiplex PCR; TCRdb's table is partial and in-frame only. Seen here are 160,000 or so clones, about 85% observed once, and the top ten hold around 2%. The specimen sequenced was PBMCs. The receptors here all came from a man aged 18-30 years in good health and CMV-seronegative.

V is TRBV19 and J is TRBJ2-5; TRBD2 is a possible D gene (5 bases). CDR3 size: 17 residues. In germline, CDR1 is LNHDA, CDR2 SQIVND (reference sequence). V was pared by 3 bases and J by 2 bases, with 19 bases between. CDR3 sequence (DNA): TGTGCCAGTAGTATCCCGACAAGCGGAGTAGAACAAGAGACCCAGTACTTC. Protein product: CASSIPTSGVEQETQYF.

The chain recombines TRBV7-9 with TRBJ2-1; D is uncertain. Germline CDR1 reads SEHNR; CDR2 reads FQNEAQ (reference sequence). Trimming pared 4 bases from V and 12 bases from J, leaving 10 bases between. This CDR3 region has 11 residues. The CDR3 sequence is CASSSVRRQFF. For the CDR3, the DNA is TGTGCCAGCAGCTCGGTGAGGAGGCAGTTCTTC.

The chain links TRBV15 to TRBJ2-1; 9 positions agree with TRBD2. With 1 base clipped from V and 4 bases from J, the junction kept 5 bases outside the gene matches. CDR3 length: 16 amino acids. Germline CDR1 LNHNV, CDR2 YYDKDF (reference sequence). Here the CDR3 DNA reads TGTGCCACCAGCAGAGTTCCTAGCGGGAAATACAATGAGCAGTTCTTC. As protein: CATSRVPSGKYNEQFF.

V is TRBV11-1 and J is TRBJ2-7; D uncertain. V was pared by 2 bases and J by 0 bases, with 8 bases between. The length of the CDR3 is 14 residues. The V gene's germline CDR1 is SGHAT and CDR2 FQDESV (reference sequence). CDR3 coding DNA: TGTGCCAGCAGCTTAATGCGCCTCTCCTACGAGCAGTACTTC. Translation gives CASSLMRLSYEQYF.

V gene TRBV28 combines with J gene TRBJ2-5, with TRBD2 matching over 8 bases. Germline lookup yields CDR1 MDHEN and CDR2 SYDVKM. This CDR3 is 14 amino acids long. V shed 6 bases and J 5 bases; nucleotides not matched to a gene: 8. Here the CDR3 reads CASRQLAVTETQYF. The DNA of the CDR3 is TGTGCCAGCAGGCAACTAGCGGTTACTGAGACCCAGTACTTC.

This rearrangement joins TRBV5-1 to TRBJ2-1; TRBD1 agrees at 7 bases. V shed 3 bases, J shed 4 bases, and the junction held 10 bases outside the gene matches. The CDR3 is 16 amino acids. In germline, CDR1 is SGHRS, CDR2 YFSETQ. The CDR3 region is CASSSNRGTGYNEQFF. CDR3 nucleotide sequence: TGCGCCAGCAGCTCGAACAGGGGAACGGGTTACAATGAGCAGTTCTTC. Drawing the rest from reference TRBV5-1 and TRBJ2-1, the complete variable domain is KAGVTQTPRYLIKTRGQQVTLSCSPISGHRSVSWYQQTPGQGLQFLFEYFSETQRNKGNFPGRFSGRQFSNSRSEMNVSTLELGDSALYLCASSSNRGTGYNEQFFGPGTRLTVL.

This clone has a single count. J is TRBJ1-4 and V is TRBV5-6; 8 bases are shared with TRBD1. The germline CDR1 and CDR2 sequences are SGHDT and YYEEEE. V trimming: 1 base; J trimming: 8 bases; junction bases outside the gene matches: 4. The CDR3 contains 14 residues. The CDR3 region has the DNA TGTGCCAGCAGCTTGAGACAGGGGAGCGAAAAACTGTTTTTT. Residues: CASSLRQGSEKLFF.

V gene TRBV19 combines with J gene TRBJ1-5; 7 bases agree with TRBD1. CDR3 length equals 14 residues. The V segment lost 3 bases and the J segment 4 bases; nucleotides outside the gene matches: 3. Germline V lookup: CDR1 LNHDA, CDR2 SQIVND (reference sequence). The CDR3: CASSMRDSNQPQHF. The CDR3 DNA reads as TGTGCCAGTAGTATGAGGGACAGTAATCAGCCCCAGCATTTT.

This sequence joins TRBV5-1 and TRBJ2-5, with D maybe TRBD1 (6 bases). The length of the CDR3 is 15 residues. V was clipped by 8 bases and J by 4 bases, with 21 bases between them. Per germline, CDR1 SGHRS and CDR2 YFSETQ. For the CDR3, the DNA is TGCGCCAGTAATCAACAGGGAAGGGAATTAGAGACCCAGTACTTC. It specifies CASNQQGRELETQYF.

This chain uses TRBV7-3 with TRBJ2-5; tentatively, D is TRBD2 (6 bases). The CDR3 extends over 14 amino acids. Per germline, CDR1 SGHTA and CDR2 FQGTGA. The V end was cut by 1 base, the J end by 6 bases, with 12 bases between. The CDR3: CASSLSGESQTQYF. The CDR3 DNA follows: TGTGCCAGCAGCTTAAGCGGGGAGTCCCAGACCCAGTACTTC.

The CDR3 protein is CASSLAVSTNTEAFF. CDR3 in DNA: TGCGCCAGCAGCTTGGCGGTGTCAACCAACACTGAAGCTTTCTTT. The chain employs TRBV5-1 and TRBJ1-1; D is unclear. The V end was cut by 0 bases, the J end by 2 bases, with 11 bases between. Germline lookup yields CDR1 SGHRS and CDR2 YFSETQ. The CDR3 length is 15 residues.

The CDR3 is CASSETEGGDEQYF. The CDR3 region has the DNA TGTGCCAGCAGTGAGACGGAAGGGGGTGACGAGCAGTACTTC. The rearrangement links TRBV2 to TRBJ2-7, with D possibly matching TRBD1 (6 bases). Trimming shortened V by 3 bases and J by 5 bases, and 14 bases separated the two germline ends. Germline CDR1 SNHLY, CDR2 FYNNEI. CDR3 length: 14 residues.

This sequence joins TRBV18 and TRBJ2-7; D perhaps matches TRBD1 (5 bases). This CDR3 spans 13 amino acids. The V and J ends lost 3 bases and 2 bases respectively, with 8 bases between them. Germline V gene sequence: CDR1 KGHSH, CDR2 LQKENI. The CDR3 region has the DNA TGTGCCAGCTCACCGTCAGGGACCTACGAGCAGTACTTC. Its protein is CASSPSGTYEQYF.

In DNA, the CDR3 is TGTGCCAGTAGTGACCCGGGACAGTCCTACGAGCAGTACTTC. Translating gives CASSDPGQSYEQYF. The chain carries TRBV19 and TRBJ2-7; 7 positions agree with TRBD1. After removal of 5 bases from V and 1 base from J, the junction contained 5 bases not matched to a gene. Germline-derived CDR1 and CDR2 are LNHDA and SQIVND (reference sequence). The length of the CDR3 is 14 residues.

The chain couples TRBV4-2 to TRBJ1-2; the match to TRBD1 covers 7 bases. Trimming at V came to 4 bases and at J to 0 bases, leaving 5 bases not matched to a gene. The germline CDR1 and CDR2 sequences are LGHNA and YNFKEQ. The CDR3 contains 15 residues. DNA of the CDR3: TGTGCCAGCAGCCCCGGGACAGCCTCTAACTATGGCTACACCTTC. This gives the protein CASSPGTASNYGYTF.